Shown below are 21 T cell receptor beta chains from a single sample sequenced in a study of T cells in Graves' hyperthyroidism and ophthalmopathy. The source material, RNA transcripts, was used to amplify TCR beta CDR3 regions. When the TCR CDR3 underwent first-round RT-PCR, the HTBI primer set was used. Using its own MiXCR run on the multiplex PCR reads, TCRdb lists one record per CDR3 protein. The table has 690,000 or so distinct CDR3 sequences, around a sixth seen once. The sample taken for sequencing was blood. The receptor source for this set is a woman aged 50 to 60 with Graves' hyperthyroidism that later progressed to Graves' ophthalmopathy.

In its sample, this clonotype was seen a few times. The chain couples TRBV29-1 to TRBJ2-2; D gene uncertain. CDR3 length: 12 residues. The V end lost 4 bases, the J end lost 2 bases, and 5 bases lay between the germline ends. The germline CDR1 and CDR2 sequences are SQVTM and ANQGSEA. In DNA, the CDR3 is TGCAGCGTTGTTAGAAACACCGGGGAGCTGTTTTTT. Amino acids: CSVVRNTGELFF.

This clonotype came up many times. The rearrangement joins TRBV10-3 to TRBJ1-1; no firm D call. The CDR3 spans 15 residues. The V end was cut by 2 bases, the J end by 1 base, with 11 bases between. The germline CDR1 and CDR2 sequences are ENHRY and SYGVKD. The CDR3 sequence: CAISEPASENTEAFF. As DNA, the CDR3 is TGTGCCATCAGTGAGCCGGCGAGTGAGAACACTGAAGCTTTCTTT.

The rearrangement joins TRBV3-1 to TRBJ2-5; 12 bases are shared with TRBD2. CDR1 and CDR2 (germline): LGHDT, YNNKEL (reference sequence). V shed 5 bases and J 0 bases; nucleotides not matched to a gene: 7. This CDR3 has 17 residues. The CDR3 region is CASSVGLAGIDQETQYF. Here the CDR3 DNA reads TGTGCCAGCAGCGTCGGACTAGCGGGGATCGACCAAGAGACCCAGTACTTC.

There are a few counts of this clonotype. The V call is TRBV20-1, the J call TRBJ2-3; 14 bases align to TRBD2. CDR1 DFQATT and CDR2 SNEGSKA come from the germline V gene (reference sequence). J lost 1 base, V lost 0 bases, and 3 bases had no gene match. There are 17 residues in the CDR3. The CDR3 sequence is CSARDLGLAGGTDTQYF. As DNA, the CDR3 is TGCAGTGCTAGAGATCTGGGACTAGCGGGGGGCACAGATACGCAGTATTTT.

This clonotype was seen at least ten times. The chain uses TRBV3-1 and TRBJ2-3; maybe TRBD2 (6 bases). The CDR3 runs to 14 residues. Germline CDR1 LGHDT, CDR2 YNNKEL (reference sequence). The V end lost 3 bases, the J end lost 2 bases, and 9 bases lay between the germline ends. This chain's CDR3 is CASSQGLYTDTQYF. In DNA, the CDR3 is TGTGCCAGCAGCCAGGGACTTTACACAGATACGCAGTATTTT.

The chain carries TRBV7-9 and TRBJ1-1; tentatively, D is TRBD1 (5 bases). V shed 0 bases and J shed 1 base, with 12 bases lying between them. The CDR3 is made up of 16 amino acids. Germline V gene lookup returns CDR1 SEHNR and CDR2 FQNEAQ (reference sequence). CDR3 residues: CASSLASAGRNTEAFF. CDR3 bases: TGTGCCAGCAGCTTAGCGTCGGCAGGGAGGAACACTGAAGCTTTCTTT.

This clonotype was observed a handful of times. The chain uses TRBV3-1 and TRBJ2-2, with 14 bases matching TRBD2. Germline V gives CDR1 LGHDT, CDR2 YNNKEL (reference sequence). The CDR3 contains 18 residues. V lost 4 bases, J lost 4 bases, and 8 bases stayed unmatched. CDR3 sequence: CASSPRGLAGVPTGELFF. The CDR3 bases are TGTGCCAGCAGCCCCAGGGGACTAGCGGGGGTCCCCACCGGGGAGCTGTTTTTT.

The rearrangement uses TRBV24-1 and TRBJ2-6; tentatively, D is TRBD1 (5 bases). Trimming removed 9 bases at V and 1 base at J, with 9 bases between. CDR3 length: 14 residues. The germline CDR1 and CDR2 sequences are KGHDR and SFDVKD. CDR3 region: CATGTGSGANVLTF. For the CDR3, the DNA is TGTGCCACCGGAACAGGTTCTGGGGCCAACGTCCTGACTTTC.

Many counts were recorded for this clonotype. The J gene is TRBJ1-6, the V gene TRBV20-1; D gene ambiguous. Germline assignment: CDR1 DFQATT and CDR2 SNEGSKA (reference sequence). CDR3 size: 14 residues. Deletions cut 2 bases from V and 6 bases from J, with 11 bases between. This CDR3 is CSARRAVGNSPLHF. CDR3 nucleotide sequence: TGCAGTGCTAGACGGGCAGTCGGTAATTCACCCCTCCACTTT.

The V call is TRBV10-1, the J call TRBJ2-4, with TRBD1 as a possible D gene (6 bases). Germline loops: CDR1 WNHNN, CDR2 SYGVQD (reference sequence). This CDR3 contains 17 residues. V lost 4 bases to trimming and J lost 0 bases, with 16 bases between them. In DNA, the CDR3 is TGCGCCAGCAGTGCCCCAGACAGGACTCTAGCCAAAAACATTCAGTACTTC. It specifies CASSAPDRTLAKNIQYF.

V and J are TRBV5-1 and TRBJ1-3; TRBD1 agrees at 8 bases. Germline trimming cut 4 bases from V and 8 bases from J; bases unmatched to any gene: 8. Germline CDR1 and CDR2: SGHRS and YFSETQ. This CDR3 region has 14 residues. The CDR3 loop reads CASSKDRAGDTIYF. CDR3 bases: TGCGCCAGCAGCAAGGACAGGGCAGGGGACACCATATATTTT. Looking up the rest from reference TRBV5-1 and TRBJ1-3 gives the full variable domain: KAGVTQTPRYLIKTRGQQVTLSCSPISGHRSVSWYQQTPGQGLQFLFEYFSETQRNKGNFPGRFSGRQFSNSRSEMNVSTLELGDSALYLCASSKDRAGDTIYFGEGSWLTVV.

This clonotype turned up a few times. CDR3 sequence (DNA): TGTGCCAGCAGCCGAAACCGGGACAGGGGGGCCGGGGAGCTGTTTTTT. Protein: CASSRNRDRGAGELFF. The chain employs TRBV7-9 and TRBJ2-2; TRBD1 aligns across 11 bases. Trimming cost V 5 bases and J 6 bases; bases outside gene matches: 8. Germline lookup yields CDR1 SEHNR and CDR2 FQNEAQ (reference sequence). CDR3 size: 16 residues.

This clonotype was counted a few times. The chain uses TRBV11-2 and TRBJ2-7, with D possibly matching TRBD2 (6 bases). Germline CDR1 reads SGHAT; CDR2 reads FQNNGV. V was cut by 5 bases and J by 5 bases, with 16 bases left in between. This CDR3 has 14 amino acids. The CDR3 DNA follows: TGTGCCAGCAGCCCCGGTGGGGGGTTGGACGAGCAGTACTTC. It specifies CASSPGGGLDEQYF.

The chain has TRBV28 and TRBJ2-3; 10 bases are shared with TRBD2. Losses at the gene ends were 1 base for V and 3 bases for J; bases not matched to a gene: 22. Germline-derived CDR1 and CDR2 are MDHEN and SYDVKM. The length of the CDR3 is 22 residues. The CDR3 nucleotides read TGTGCCAGCAGTTTATTCCGCCCGGCCGACTCGCGCTTTAGCGGGGGGACAGATACGCAGTATTTT. Protein sequence: CASSLFRPADSRFSGGTDTQYF.

There are many counts of this clonotype. The chain joins TRBV3-1 to TRBJ1-1; D is unresolved. CDR1 is LGHDT and CDR2 is YNNKEL in the germline V gene (reference sequence). The V gene lost 4 bases and the J gene lost 5 bases, with 11 bases spanning the gap. The CDR3 extends over 13 amino acids. CDR3 in amino acids: CASSLFPGTEAFF. The CDR3 DNA follows: TGTGCCAGCAGCCTGTTTCCCGGGACTGAAGCTTTCTTT.

This clonotype has more than one count but fewer than ten. The rearrangement links TRBV5-1 to TRBJ2-7, with a possible D match to TRBD2 (6 bases). V lost 0 bases and J 2 bases, leaving 12 bases between the germline ends. The germline V gene encodes CDR1 SGHRS and CDR2 YFSETQ. The CDR3 covers 15 residues. The CDR3 is CASSLVLARTYEQYF. The CDR3, as DNA: TGCGCCAGCAGCTTGGTGCTAGCGAGAACCTACGAGCAGTACTTC.

Turning to this clonotype: Since a much larger clone is just one base distant, this may be a read error. The rearrangement uses TRBV6-6 and TRBJ1-2; tentatively, D is TRBD1 (6 bases). Germline CDR1 reads MNHNY; CDR2 reads SVGAGI (reference sequence). The CDR3 is 13 amino acids. Trimming left V 0 bases short and J 8 bases short, with 10 bases between. This chain's CDR3 is CASSYSGHQGYTF. CDR3 bases: TGTGCCAGCAGTTACTCGGGACATCAAGGCTACACCTTC.

This clonotype was recorded many times. The V and J genes are TRBV6-2 or TRBV6-3 and TRBJ1-1, with unresolved D. V lost 8 bases, J lost 7 bases, and 17 bases lay in between. CDR3 length equals 13 residues. Germline CDR1 reads MNHEY; CDR2 reads SVGEGT. The CDR3 is CASQSRQDHEAFF. CDR3 coding DNA: TGTGCCAGCCAGAGTCGTCAAGACCATGAAGCTTTCTTT.

This clonotype was counted at least ten times. V and J are TRBV12-3 or TRBV12-4 and TRBJ2-3; 10 nucleotides align to TRBD1. V trimming: 7 bases; J trimming: 4 bases; junction bases outside the gene matches: 8. There are 15 residues in the CDR3. The CDR3 DNA reads as TGTGCCAGCATCATCGGGACAGGGGTGGCAGATACGCAGTATTTT. This gives the protein CASIIGTGVADTQYF.

This clonotype has ten or more counts. The chain has TRBV11-2 and TRBJ2-7; D is uncertain. This CDR3 is built from 14 residues. V was pared by 1 base and J by 0 bases, with 7 bases between. CDR1 is SGHAT, CDR2 FQNNGV, per germline. The chain's CDR3 is CASSLVTFSYEQYF. The CDR3 coding sequence is TGTGCCAGCAGCTTAGTAACCTTCTCCTACGAGCAGTACTTC.

This clonotype has only a few counts. The chain links TRBV20-1 to TRBJ2-6; 8 nucleotides line up with TRBD1. Germline CDR1 and CDR2: DFQATT and SNEGSKA (reference sequence). V lost 5 bases, J lost 0 bases, and 9 bases stayed unmatched. This CDR3 comprises 17 residues. In DNA, the CDR3 is TGCAGTGCTTACCGGGACAGGCGGGCCTCTGGGGCCAACGTCCTGACTTTC. Amino acid sequence: CSAYRDRRASGANVLTF.